This T cell receptor (beta chain) was captured by sequencing in a study of cytomegalovirus exposure and HLA in healthy donors. PCR used 60 Vbeta primers and 13 Jbeta primers. Some clones are missing from TCRdb's copy, which holds only in-frame ones; the method was immunoSEQ multiplex PCR. The data show under 200,000 clones, with 65% to 85% seen just once and about 2.7% held by the top ten. The receptor's source is a woman aged 45-59 years in good health and CMV-seropositive. The sequenced sample was PBMCs.

CDR3 residues: CSAETGDYGYTF. The CDR3 nucleotides read TGCAGCGCGGAGACAGGGGACTATGGCTACACCTTC. This chain uses TRBV29-1 with TRBJ1-2; 8 bases are shared with TRBD1. This CDR3 has 12 amino acids. J gave up 3 bases and V 7 bases, and 4 bases lay outside the gene matches. Germline V gene data show CDR1 as SQVTM and CDR2 as ANQGSEA.